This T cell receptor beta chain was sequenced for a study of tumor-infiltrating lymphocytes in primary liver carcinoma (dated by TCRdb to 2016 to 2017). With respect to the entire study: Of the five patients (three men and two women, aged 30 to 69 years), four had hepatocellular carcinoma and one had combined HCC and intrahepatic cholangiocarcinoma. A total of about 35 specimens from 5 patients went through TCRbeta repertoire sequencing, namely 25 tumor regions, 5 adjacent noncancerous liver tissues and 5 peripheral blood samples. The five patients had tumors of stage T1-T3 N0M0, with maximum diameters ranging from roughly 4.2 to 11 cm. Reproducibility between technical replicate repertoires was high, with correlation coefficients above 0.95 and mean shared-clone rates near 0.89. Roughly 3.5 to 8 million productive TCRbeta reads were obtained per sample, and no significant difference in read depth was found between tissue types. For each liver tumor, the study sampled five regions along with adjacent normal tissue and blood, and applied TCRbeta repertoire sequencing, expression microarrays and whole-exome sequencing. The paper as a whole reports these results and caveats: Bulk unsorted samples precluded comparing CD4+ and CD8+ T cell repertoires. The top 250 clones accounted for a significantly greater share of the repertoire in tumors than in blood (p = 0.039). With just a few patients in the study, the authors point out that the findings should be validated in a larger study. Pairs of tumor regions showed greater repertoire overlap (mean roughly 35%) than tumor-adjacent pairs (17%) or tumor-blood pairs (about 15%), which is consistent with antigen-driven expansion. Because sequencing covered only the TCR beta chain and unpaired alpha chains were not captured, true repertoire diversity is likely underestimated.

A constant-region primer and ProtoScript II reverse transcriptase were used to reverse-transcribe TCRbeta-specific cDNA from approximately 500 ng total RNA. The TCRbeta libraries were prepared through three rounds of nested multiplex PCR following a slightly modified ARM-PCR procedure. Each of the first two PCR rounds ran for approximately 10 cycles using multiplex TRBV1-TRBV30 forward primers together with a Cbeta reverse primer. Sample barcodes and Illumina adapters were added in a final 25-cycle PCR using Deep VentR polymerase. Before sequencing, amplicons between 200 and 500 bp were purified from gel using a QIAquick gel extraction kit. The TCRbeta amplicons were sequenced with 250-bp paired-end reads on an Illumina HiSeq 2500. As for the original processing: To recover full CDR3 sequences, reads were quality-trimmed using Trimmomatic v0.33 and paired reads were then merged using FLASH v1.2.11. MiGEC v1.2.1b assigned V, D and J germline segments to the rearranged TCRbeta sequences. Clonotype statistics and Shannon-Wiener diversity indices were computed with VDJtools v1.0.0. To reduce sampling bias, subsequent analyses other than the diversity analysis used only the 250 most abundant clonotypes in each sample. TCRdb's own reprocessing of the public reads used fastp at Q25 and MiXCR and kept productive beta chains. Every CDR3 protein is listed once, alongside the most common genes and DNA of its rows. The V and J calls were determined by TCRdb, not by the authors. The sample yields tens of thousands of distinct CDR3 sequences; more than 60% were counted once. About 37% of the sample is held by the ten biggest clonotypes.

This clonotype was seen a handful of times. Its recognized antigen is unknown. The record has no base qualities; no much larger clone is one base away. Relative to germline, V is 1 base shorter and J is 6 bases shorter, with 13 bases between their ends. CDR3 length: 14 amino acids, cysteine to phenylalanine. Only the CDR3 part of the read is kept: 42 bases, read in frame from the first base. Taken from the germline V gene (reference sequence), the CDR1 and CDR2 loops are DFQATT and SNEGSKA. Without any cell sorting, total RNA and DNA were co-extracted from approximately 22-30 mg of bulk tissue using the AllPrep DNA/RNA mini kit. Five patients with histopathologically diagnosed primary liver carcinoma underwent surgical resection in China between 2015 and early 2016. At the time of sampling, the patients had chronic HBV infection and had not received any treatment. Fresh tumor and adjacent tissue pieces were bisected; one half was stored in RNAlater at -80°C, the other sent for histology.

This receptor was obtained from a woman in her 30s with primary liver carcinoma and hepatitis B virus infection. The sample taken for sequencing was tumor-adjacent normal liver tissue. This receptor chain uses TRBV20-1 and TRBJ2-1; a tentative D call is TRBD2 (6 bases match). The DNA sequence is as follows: TGCAGTGCTAGAGTCCATGGGGGGACCAATGAGCAGTTCTTC. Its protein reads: CSARVHGGTNEQFF.